This entry describes one T cell receptor (beta chain). Sequencing was performed with immunoSEQ multiplex PCR; in TCRdb, only in-frame clones are kept and a portion is missing. The table includes fewer than 700,000 clones, roughly 89% detected once. V gave up 4 bases and J gave up 1 base; unmatched junction bases: 3. CDR3 length: 14 residues. Germline lookup yields CDR1 LGHDT and CDR2 YNNKEL (reference sequence). The sample belongs to a study of blood T cell repertoires in COVID-19. Study information: PBMCs, B-cell-depleted T cells, or T cells were the source of the cDNA or gDNA that made up the material.

The Seattle patients joined while their infection was active and were tracked longitudinally afterward. This chain links TRBV3-1 (or the pseudogene TRBV3-2) with TRBJ1-1; 7 bases are shared with TRBD1. Sequencing was carried out using peripheral blood. The source is a woman aged 45 to 65 with COVID-19, enrolled during active disease. This CDR3 reads CASSPRQGNTEAFF. CDR3 bases: TGTGCCAGCAGCCCTAGACAGGGGAACACTGAAGCTTTCTTT.